The 20 T cell receptor beta chains below come from one sample, sequenced in a study of CD4 T cells in relation to SARS-CoV-2 and coronaviruses. CD4+ T cells from unexposed donors were obtained before the COVID-19 pandemic (2011-2018). Isolation of CD4+ T cells took place after less than 13 days in culture. These TCRs are of unknown antigen specificity. Some clones are missing from TCRdb's copy, which holds only in-frame ones; the method was immunoSEQ multiplex PCR. There are around 26,000 clones in the sample; 74% occur only once, and around 25% lies in the top ten. Sequenced material: CD4+ T cells from PBMCs, cultured in vitro. These receptors originate from a human donor in good health.

The chain is built from TRBV27 and TRBJ2-1; a possible D gene is TRBD1 (5 bases). CDR3 size: 14 residues. With 2 bases removed from V and 7 bases from J, the gap between germline ends came to 12 bases. Germline CDR1 and CDR2: MNHEY and SMNVEV (reference sequence). In nucleotides, the CDR3 is TGTGCCAGCAGTTTAGGCAGGGTTGAAAATGAGCAGTTCTTC. This sequence encodes CASSLGRVENEQFF.

This chain joins TRBV30 and TRBJ2-1; TRBD1 aligns across 9 bases. Looked up from germline, CDR1 is GTSNPN and CDR2 is SVGIG (reference sequence). CDR3 length equals 13 residues. V gave up 7 bases and J gave up 2 bases; unmatched junction bases: 3. The DNA of the CDR3 is TGTGCCTATGGGACAGGGCCCTACAATGAGCAGTTCTTC. It yields the protein CAYGTGPYNEQFF.

The table lists this clone with a count of one. The J gene is TRBJ2-3, the V gene TRBV19; D perhaps matches TRBD1 (6 bases). Germline-derived CDR1 and CDR2 are LNHDA and SQIVND (reference sequence). The V end lost 3 bases, the J end lost 3 bases, and 7 bases lay between the germline ends. CDR3 length equals 13 residues. CDR3 in amino acids: CASSMQGTDTQYF. The DNA of the CDR3 is TGTGCCAGTAGTATGCAGGGGACAGATACGCAGTATTTT.

This clone was recorded a few times. The rearrangement joins TRBV6-5 to TRBJ1-6, with 7 bases fitting TRBD1. The length of the CDR3 is 15 residues. CDR1 and CDR2 from the germline V gene are MNHEY and SVGAGI. Trimming took 6 bases from V and 9 from J; bases not matched to a gene: 11. The CDR3 here is CASRRRDRIGSPLHF. CDR3 DNA sequence: TGTGCCAGCAGAAGGAGGGACAGAATCGGTTCACCCCTCCACTTT.

The gene calls are TRBV19 and TRBJ2-3, with TRBD2 matching over 9 bases. CDR1 is LNHDA and CDR2 is SQIVND in the germline V gene (reference sequence). The V gene end was trimmed by 7 bases and the J gene end by 3 bases; junction bases not matched to a gene: 5. This CDR3 is 14 amino acids long. The CDR3 protein is CASTMTSGTDTQYF. The CDR3 nucleotides are TGTGCCAGTACCATGACTAGCGGAACAGATACGCAGTATTTT.

The V call is TRBV5-1, the J call TRBJ2-5, with 12 bases matching TRBD1. CDR3 size: 18 residues. The germline V gene encodes CDR1 SGHRS and CDR2 YFSETQ. Losses at the gene ends were 3 bases for V and 2 bases for J; bases not matched to a gene: 11. The chain's CDR3 is CASSSGTGGGGEQETQYF. The CDR3 region has the DNA TGCGCCAGCAGCTCGGGGACAGGGGGCGGCGGGGAACAAGAGACCCAGTACTTC.

J is TRBJ1-1 and V is TRBV5-5; D ambiguous. V was clipped by 1 base and J by 7 bases, with 11 bases between them. CDR1 is SGHKS and CDR2 is YYEKEE in the germline V gene (reference sequence). The CDR3 totals 13 residues. The CDR3 coding sequence is TGTGCCAGCAGCTTGCAGACCCAGGATGAAGCTTTCTTT. It specifies CASSLQTQDEAFF. Using reference TRBV5-5 and TRBJ1-1 for the parts outside the CDR3, the full variable domain is DAGVTQSPTHLIKTRGQQVTLRCSPISGHKSVSWYQQVLGQGPQFIFQYYEKEERGRGNFPDRFSARQFPNYSSELNVNALLLGDSALYLCASSLQTQDEAFFGQGTRLTVV.

This chain uses TRBV19 with TRBJ2-7; 10 nucleotides match TRBD1. V lost 5 bases to trimming and J lost 3 bases; unmatched junction nucleotides: 10. Germline CDR1 LNHDA, CDR2 SQIVND (reference sequence). CDR3 size: 16 residues. This CDR3 reads CASSLYPGQGRYEQYF. The CDR3, as DNA: TGTGCCAGTAGTCTCTACCCGGGACAGGGGCGCTACGAGCAGTACTTC.

This chain joins TRBV7-8 and TRBJ2-3, with D tentatively TRBD2 (6 bases). Germline V gene sequence: CDR1 SGHVS, CDR2 FQNEAQ. This CDR3 is built from 17 residues. The V and J ends lost 1 base and 1 base respectively, with 15 bases between them. The CDR3 protein is CASSLVTGVRGTDTQYF. The CDR3 DNA sequence: TGTGCCAGCAGCTTAGTAACGGGAGTTAGGGGCACAGATACGCAGTATTTT.

This clone was seen just once. The V gene is TRBV19, the J gene TRBJ2-7; a possible D gene is TRBD2 (6 bases). CDR1 and CDR2 from the germline V gene are LNHDA and SQIVND (reference sequence). Trimming took 0 bases from V and 1 from J, leaving 13 bases between them. This CDR3 comprises 16 residues. CDR3 in amino acids: CASSIDGREPSYEQYF. The CDR3 nucleotides are TGTGCCAGTAGTATAGACGGGCGGGAACCTTCCTACGAGCAGTACTTC.

This clone occurred a few times. V usage is TRBV4-1 and J usage is TRBJ2-1, with TRBD2 identical over 7 bases. The V gene end was trimmed by 4 bases and the J gene end by 6 bases; junction bases not matched to a gene: 9. In germline, CDR1 is MGHRA, CDR2 YSYEKL. The length of the CDR3 is 15 residues. CDR3 DNA sequence: TGCGCCAGCAGCCTCCTAGGGCTAGCGGTCAATGAGCAGTTCTTC. Its translation is CASSLLGLAVNEQFF.

This clone was seen just once. The chain is built from TRBV4-1 and TRBJ1-3; D uncertain. Germline CDR1 MGHRA, CDR2 YSYEKL. The length of the CDR3 is 14 residues. Trimming took 4 bases from V and 2 from J, leaving 9 bases between them. CDR3 region: CASSLEMAGNTIYF. The CDR3 DNA reads as TGCGCCAGCAGCCTCGAAATGGCTGGAAACACCATATATTTT.

The chain uses TRBV5-1 and TRBJ2-2; the D gene is possibly TRBD2 (6 bases). The CDR3 is 15 amino acids. In germline, CDR1 is SGHRS, CDR2 YFSETQ. Trimming cost V 3 bases and J 5 bases, with 14 bases left between them. The CDR3 bases are TGCGCCAGCAGCTGGGACTCGACGGGAACCGGGGAGCTGTTTTTT. Encoded protein: CASSWDSTGTGELFF.

The J gene is TRBJ2-5, the V gene TRBV19, with 9 bases fitting TRBD2. Germline V CDR1 and CDR2: LNHDA, SQIVND (reference sequence). The CDR3 has 14 residues. The J segment lost 4 bases and the V segment lost 5 bases, leaving 5 bases of the junction unmatched. The CDR3 here is CASSWREGRETQYF. CDR3 nucleotide sequence: TGTGCCAGTAGTTGGCGGGAGGGCCGAGAGACCCAGTACTTC. Full variable domain (remainder filled in from reference TRBV19 and TRBJ2-5): DGGITQSPKYLFRKEGQNVTLSCEQNLNHDAMYWYRQDPGQGLRLIYYSQIVNDFQKGDIAEGYSVSREKKESFPLTVTSAQKNPTAFYLCASSWREGRETQYFGPGTRLLVL.

The chain employs TRBV18 and TRBJ2-5, with TRBD1 identical over 7 bases. The CDR3 totals 14 residues. The junction had 6 bases not matched to a gene; V was cut back by 3 bases and J by 5 bases. CDR1 and CDR2 (germline): KGHSH, LQKENI. CDR3 amino acids: CASSPRDRVETQYF. The CDR3, as DNA: TGTGCCAGCTCACCTCGGGACAGAGTGGAGACCCAGTACTTC.

This chain joins TRBV6-5 and TRBJ2-3; the D gene could be TRBD1 or TRBD2 (5 bases each). Trimming removed 0 bases from V and 1 base from J, with 5 bases in between. The germline V gene has CDR1 MNHEY and CDR2 SVGAGI. CDR3 length: 14 residues. The CDR3, as DNA: TGTGCCAGCAGTTACTCGGGGGGCACAGATACGCAGTATTTT. Translated, it gives CASSYSGGTDTQYF.

This clone was detected only a few times. V and J are TRBV7-9 and TRBJ2-2; D is perhaps TRBD1 (6 bases). Between the trimmed V and J ends, which lost 4 bases and 1 base, there was a span of 10 bases. Germline assignment: CDR1 SEHNR and CDR2 FQNEAQ (reference sequence). The CDR3 has 15 residues. CDR3 protein: CASSWDNRNTGELFF. For the CDR3, the DNA is TGTGCCAGCAGCTGGGACAATAGGAACACCGGGGAGCTGTTTTTT.

Comments on this clone: Distinct nucleotide sequences in the sample also encode this CDR3. This chain joins TRBV11-3 and TRBJ1-6; weak D call: TRBD1 (6 bases). The ends were cut back, 1 base at V and 8 bases at J, with 9 bases in the middle. This CDR3 region has 14 residues. The germline CDR1 and CDR2 sequences are SGHNT and YENEEA. CDR3 coding DNA: TGTGCCAGCAGCTTAGGACAGGCCGATTCACCCCTCCACTTT. This codes for CASSLGQADSPLHF.

For the CDR3, the DNA is TGCAGTGCTAGTAGGACAGGGAGAGACTACGAGCAGTACTTC. This gives the protein CSASRTGRDYEQYF. This sequence joins TRBV20-1 and TRBJ2-7; 8 bases align to TRBD1. CDR1 and CDR2 from the germline V gene are DFQATT and SNEGSKA (reference sequence). The CDR3 spans 14 residues. V shed 3 bases and J 3 bases; nucleotides not matched to a gene: 7.

The chain couples TRBV19 to TRBJ2-3, with unresolved D. The CDR3 runs 13 residues. V was clipped by 7 bases and J by 4 bases, with 12 bases between them. Germline-derived CDR1 and CDR2 are LNHDA and SQIVND (reference sequence). The CDR3 loop is CASTRAPSDTQYF. The CDR3 bases are TGTGCCAGTACTAGAGCCCCTTCAGATACGCAGTATTTT.